This note documents a single T cell receptor (beta chain) sequence. The method was immunoSEQ multiplex PCR; TCRdb's version includes in-frame clones alone and lacks a portion of them. The data hold approximately 2,100 clones, with approximately 67% observed a single time. Treatment indicated: preoperative locoregional IRX-2 cytokine immunotherapy. This phase Ib study tested locoregional IRX-2 cytokine immunotherapy given before surgery. The sample belongs to a study of preoperative IRX-2 immunotherapy in early breast cancer. Germline V gene data show CDR1 as LNHDA and CDR2 as SQIVND (reference sequence). V gave up 7 bases and J gave up 5 bases, with 17 bases separating them. The CDR3 contains 14 residues.

Sample: tumor tissue, taken before IRX-2 immunotherapy. The chain couples TRBV19 to TRBJ1-2; possibly TRBD1 for D (6 bases). This clonotype was sampled from a human donor with breast cancer. DNA of the CDR3: TGTGCCAGTACCCCACAGGGTTTGCCTTATGGCTACACCTTC. It yields the protein CASTPQGLPYGYTF.